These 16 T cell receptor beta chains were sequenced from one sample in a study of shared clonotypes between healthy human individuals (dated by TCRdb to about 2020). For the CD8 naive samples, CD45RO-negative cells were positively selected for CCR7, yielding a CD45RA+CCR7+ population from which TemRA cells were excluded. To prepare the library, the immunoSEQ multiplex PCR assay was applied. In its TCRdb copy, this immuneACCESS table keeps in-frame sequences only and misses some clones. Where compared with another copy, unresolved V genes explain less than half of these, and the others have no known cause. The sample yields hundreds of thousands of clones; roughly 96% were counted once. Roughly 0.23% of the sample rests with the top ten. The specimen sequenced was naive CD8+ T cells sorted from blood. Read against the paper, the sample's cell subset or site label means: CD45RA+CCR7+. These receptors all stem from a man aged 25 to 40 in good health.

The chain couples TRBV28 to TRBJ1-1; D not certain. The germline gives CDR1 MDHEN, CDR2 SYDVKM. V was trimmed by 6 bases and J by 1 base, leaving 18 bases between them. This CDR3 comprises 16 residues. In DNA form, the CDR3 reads TGTGCCAGCAGATTAATTACTGGGCTGGGGAACACTGAAGCTTTCTTT. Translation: CASRLITGLGNTEAFF.

The CDR3 spells CASSYSAGSYEQFF. The CDR3 nucleotides are TGTGCCAGCAGTTACTCTGCAGGGTCCTATGAGCAGTTCTTC. This chain joins TRBV6-5 and TRBJ2-1, with TRBD1 as a possible D gene (5 bases). The CDR3 loop spans 14 amino acids. Trimming took 0 bases from V and 8 from J, leaving 11 bases between them. Germline CDR1 is MNHEY and CDR2 is SVGAGI.

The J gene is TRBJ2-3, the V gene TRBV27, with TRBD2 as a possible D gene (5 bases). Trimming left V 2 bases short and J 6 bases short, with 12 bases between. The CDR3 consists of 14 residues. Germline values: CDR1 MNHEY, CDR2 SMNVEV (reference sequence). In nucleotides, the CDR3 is TGTGCCAGCAGTTTACTGGGGAGCGGTGATACGCAGTATTTT. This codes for CASSLLGSGDTQYF.

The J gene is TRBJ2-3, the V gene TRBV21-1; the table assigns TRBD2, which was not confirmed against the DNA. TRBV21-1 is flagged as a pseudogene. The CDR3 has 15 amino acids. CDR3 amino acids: CASRTGREISDTQYF. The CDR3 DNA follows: TGTGCCAGCAGAACAGGGAGGGAAATCTCAGATACGCAGTATTTT.

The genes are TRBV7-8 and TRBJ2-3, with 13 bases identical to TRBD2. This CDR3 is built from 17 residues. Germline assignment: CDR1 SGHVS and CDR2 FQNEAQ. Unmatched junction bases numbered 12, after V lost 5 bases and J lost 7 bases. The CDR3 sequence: CASSPGAGLAGAHTQYF. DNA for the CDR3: TGTGCCAGCAGCCCGGGGGCTGGACTAGCGGGAGCTCATACGCAGTATTTT.

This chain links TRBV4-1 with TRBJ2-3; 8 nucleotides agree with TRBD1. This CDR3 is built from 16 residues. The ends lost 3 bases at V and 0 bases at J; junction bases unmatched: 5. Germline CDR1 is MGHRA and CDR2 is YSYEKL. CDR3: CASSHLGQVSTDTQYF. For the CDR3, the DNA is TGCGCCAGCAGCCACCTGGGACAGGTTAGCACAGATACGCAGTATTTT.

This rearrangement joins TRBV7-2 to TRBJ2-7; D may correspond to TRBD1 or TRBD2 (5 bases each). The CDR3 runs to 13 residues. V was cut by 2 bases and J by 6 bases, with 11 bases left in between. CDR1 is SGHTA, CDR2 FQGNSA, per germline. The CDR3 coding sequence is TGTGCCAGCAGCTTATGGCCGGGACGCGAGCAGTACTTC. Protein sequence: CASSLWPGREQYF.

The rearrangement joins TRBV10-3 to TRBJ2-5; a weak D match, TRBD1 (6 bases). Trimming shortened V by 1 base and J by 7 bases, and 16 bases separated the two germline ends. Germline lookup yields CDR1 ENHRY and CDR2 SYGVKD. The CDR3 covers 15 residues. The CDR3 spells CAISEFTGNLGTQYF. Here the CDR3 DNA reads TGTGCCATCAGTGAGTTCACAGGGAACTTGGGGACCCAGTACTTC.

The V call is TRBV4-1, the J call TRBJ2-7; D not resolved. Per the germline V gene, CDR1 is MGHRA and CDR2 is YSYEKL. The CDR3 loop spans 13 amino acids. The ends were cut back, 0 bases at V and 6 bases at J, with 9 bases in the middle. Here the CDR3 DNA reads TGCGCCAGCAGCCAAGACGGTTTTTCCGAGCAGTACTTC. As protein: CASSQDGFSEQYF.

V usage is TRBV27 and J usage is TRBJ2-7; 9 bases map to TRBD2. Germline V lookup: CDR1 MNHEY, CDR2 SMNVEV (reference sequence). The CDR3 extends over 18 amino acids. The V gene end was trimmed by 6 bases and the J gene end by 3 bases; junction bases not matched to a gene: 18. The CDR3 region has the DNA TGTGCCAGCAGCGTCGGGGTACTTACTAGCGGGCATGTCTACGAGCAGTACTTC. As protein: CASSVGVLTSGHVYEQYF.

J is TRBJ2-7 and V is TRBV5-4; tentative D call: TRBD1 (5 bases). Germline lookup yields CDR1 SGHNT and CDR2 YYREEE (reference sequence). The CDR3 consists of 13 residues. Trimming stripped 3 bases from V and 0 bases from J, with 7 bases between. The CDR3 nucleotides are TGTGCCAGCAGCTCGGACATCTCCTACGAGCAGTACTTC. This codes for CASSSDISYEQYF.

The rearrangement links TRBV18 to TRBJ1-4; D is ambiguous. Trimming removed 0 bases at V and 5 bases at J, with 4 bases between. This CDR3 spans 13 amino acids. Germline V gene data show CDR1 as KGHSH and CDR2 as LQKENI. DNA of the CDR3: TGTGCCAGCTCACCACCCACAAATGAAAAACTGTTTTTT. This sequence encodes CASSPPTNEKLFF.

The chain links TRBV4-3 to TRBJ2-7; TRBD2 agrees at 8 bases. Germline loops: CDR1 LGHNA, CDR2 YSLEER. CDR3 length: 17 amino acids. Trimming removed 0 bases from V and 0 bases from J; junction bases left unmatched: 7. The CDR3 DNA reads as TGCGCCAGCAGCCAAGATGCTAGTCTAGCGGGCTCCTACGAGCAGTACTTC. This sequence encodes CASSQDASLAGSYEQYF.

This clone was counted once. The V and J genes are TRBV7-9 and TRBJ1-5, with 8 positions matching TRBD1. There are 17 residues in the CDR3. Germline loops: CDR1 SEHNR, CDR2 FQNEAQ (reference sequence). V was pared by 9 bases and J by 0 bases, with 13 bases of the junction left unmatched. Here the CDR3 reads CARSWTGTQGSNQPQHF. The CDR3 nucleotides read TGTGCCAGATCTTGGACAGGGACCCAAGGTAGCAATCAGCCCCAGCATTTT.

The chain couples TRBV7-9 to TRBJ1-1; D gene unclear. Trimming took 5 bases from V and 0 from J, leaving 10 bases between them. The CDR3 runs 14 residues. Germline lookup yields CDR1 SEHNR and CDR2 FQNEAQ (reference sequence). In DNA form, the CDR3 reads TGTGCCAGCAGCCCCGGGAGGGTGAACACTGAAGCTTTCTTT. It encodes CASSPGRVNTEAFF. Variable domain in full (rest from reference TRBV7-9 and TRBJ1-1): DTGVSQNPRHKITKRGQNVTFRCDPISEHNRLYWYRQTLGQGPEFLTYFQNEAQLEKSRLLSDRFSAERPKGSFSTLEIQRTEQGDSAMYLCASSPGRVNTEAFFGQGTRLTVV.

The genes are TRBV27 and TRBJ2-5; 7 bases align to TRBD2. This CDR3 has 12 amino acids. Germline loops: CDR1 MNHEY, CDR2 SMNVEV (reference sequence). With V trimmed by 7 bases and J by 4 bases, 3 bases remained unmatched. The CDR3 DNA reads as TGTGCCAGCAAAGGCGGGAGAGAGACCCAGTACTTC. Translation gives CASKGGRETQYF.